These 9 T cell receptor beta chains share one sample of origin, sequenced in a study of blood T cells in healthy people across ages. A second PCR, run for about 6 to 11 cycles, used a sample-barcoded 5' primer plus a J-beta primer mix. Each CDR3 protein gets one entry after TCRdb re-called the 5' RACE reads with MiXCR. Here the sample spans more than 800,000 distinct CDR3 sequences, 29% being singletons. Sample: blood. The source of these receptors is a woman of 80 years or more in good health.

The V call is TRBV7-9, the J call TRBJ1-1; 11 bases agree with TRBD1. There are 17 residues in the CDR3. CDR1 and CDR2 (germline): SEHNR, FQNEAQ (reference sequence). J gave up 7 bases and V 8 bases, and 18 bases lay outside the gene matches. The CDR3 sequence is CASGSAGTGGFGVEAFF. DNA of the CDR3: TGTGCCAGCGGCTCTGCAGGGACAGGGGGTTTTGGGGTTGAAGCTTTCTTT.

This clonotype has ten or more counts. The rearrangement uses TRBV5-1 and TRBJ2-7, with TRBD2 identical over 11 bases. This CDR3 region has 15 residues. The trim removed 4 bases at V and 0 bases at J, leaving 3 bases unmatched. The V gene's germline CDR1 is SGHRS and CDR2 YFSETQ. CDR3 nucleotides: TGCGCCAGCAGCCTGGGACTAGCGGCCTCCTACGAGCAGTACTTC. It is translated as CASSLGLAASYEQYF.

This clonotype was observed at least ten times. This may be a read error, as it is one base from a much larger clone. The rearrangement links TRBV7-9 to TRBJ2-3; D unresolved. Germline values: CDR1 SEHNR, CDR2 FQNEAQ (reference sequence). The length of the CDR3 is 11 residues. V was cut by 5 bases and J by 3 bases, with 3 bases left in between. The CDR3 reads CASSKTDTQYF. CDR3 in DNA: TGTGCCAGCAGCAAGACAGATACGCAGTATTTT.

This clonotype was counted ten times or more. The rearrangement uses TRBV24-1 and TRBJ1-2, with TRBD1 matching 12 bases. The V segment lost 7 bases and the J segment 2 bases; nucleotides outside the gene matches: 7. The CDR3 covers 16 residues. CDR1 and CDR2 from the germline V gene are KGHDR and SFDVKD. For the CDR3, the DNA is TGTGCCACCAGCCCGGGACAGGGGGCTGGAAACTATGGCTACACCTTC. The encoded protein is CATSPGQGAGNYGYTF.

CDR3 nucleotides: TGCAGTGCTGATTTCCCCAGGGGATTCTCCTACGAGCAGTACTTC. This codes for CSADFPRGFSYEQYF. The chain recombines TRBV20-1 with TRBJ2-7; perhaps TRBD1 as D (6 bases). The CDR3 totals 15 residues. CDR1 and CDR2 from the germline V gene are DFQATT and SNEGSKA (reference sequence). The ends were cut back, 5 bases at V and 0 bases at J, with 17 bases in the middle.

This clonotype was seen ten or more times. The chain joins TRBV14 to TRBJ2-5; the D is unclear. From germline, CDR1 is SGHDN and CDR2 FVKESK. CDR3 length: 14 residues. Trimming took 1 base from V and 7 from J, leaving 13 bases between them. CDR3 sequence: CASSQGTYLGTQYF. CDR3 nucleotides: TGTGCCAGCAGCCAAGGGACCTACCTGGGGACCCAGTACTTC.

This clonotype occurred many times. This sequence joins TRBV11-3 and TRBJ2-7, with D perhaps matching TRBD1 (6 bases). With 4 bases removed from V and 2 bases from J, the gap between germline ends came to 12 bases. There are 14 residues in the CDR3. Germline assignment: CDR1 SGHNT and CDR2 YENEEA. For the CDR3, the DNA is TGTGCCAGCAGCTCAGGACAGCTACCCTACGAGCAGTACTTC. This sequence encodes CASSSGQLPYEQYF.

The chain recombines TRBV20-1 with TRBJ1-6; D is possibly TRBD1 (5 bases). Germline values: CDR1 DFQATT, CDR2 SNEGSKA (reference sequence). This CDR3 comprises 16 residues. Between the trimmed V and J ends, which lost 5 bases and 7 bases, there was a span of 21 bases. Here the CDR3 reads CSARRGGAPGNSPLHF. CDR3 DNA: TGCAGTGCTCGCCGGGGAGGGGCCCCGGGGAATTCACCCCTCCACTTT.

This clonotype was counted at least ten times. The chain employs TRBV10-3 and TRBJ2-1; 7 bases map to TRBD1. Germline loops: CDR1 ENHRY, CDR2 SYGVKD. J lost 5 bases, V lost 6 bases, and 4 bases had no gene match. The CDR3 has 13 residues. DNA of the CDR3: TGTGCCATCAGGGGGGACAGCCACAATGAGCAGTTCTTC. Amino acid sequence: CAIRGDSHNEQFF.